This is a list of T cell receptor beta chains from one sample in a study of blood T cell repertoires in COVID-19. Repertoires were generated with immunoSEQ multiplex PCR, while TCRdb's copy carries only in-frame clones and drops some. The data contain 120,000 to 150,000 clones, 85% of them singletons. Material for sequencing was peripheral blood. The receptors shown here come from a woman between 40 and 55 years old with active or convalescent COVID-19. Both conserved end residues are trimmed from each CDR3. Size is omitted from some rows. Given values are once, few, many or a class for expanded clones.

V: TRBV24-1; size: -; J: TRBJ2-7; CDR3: ATSDPGGAAKKY
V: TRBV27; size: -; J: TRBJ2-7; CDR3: ASSLVAGGTTEQY
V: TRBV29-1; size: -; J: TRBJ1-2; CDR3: SVGGVPNSPTNYGYT
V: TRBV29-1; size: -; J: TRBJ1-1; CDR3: SVQDLRTEAF
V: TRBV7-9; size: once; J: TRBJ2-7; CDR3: ASSSPQLYEQY
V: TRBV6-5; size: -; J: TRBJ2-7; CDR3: ASSDRIQTYEQY
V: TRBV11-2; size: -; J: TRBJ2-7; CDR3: ASSSPATYGYEQY
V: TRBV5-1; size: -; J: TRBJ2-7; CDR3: ASSWGLVPYEQY
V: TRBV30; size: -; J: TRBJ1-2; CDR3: AYQAQGFYGYT
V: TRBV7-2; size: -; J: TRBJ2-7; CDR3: ASSLAAAAGSYEQY
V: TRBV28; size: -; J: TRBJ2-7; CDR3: ASSKGQWNYEQY
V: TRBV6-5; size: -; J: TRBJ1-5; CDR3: ASSYSIPGPGEAQH
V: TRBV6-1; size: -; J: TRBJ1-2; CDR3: ASSVKGTAPNYGYT
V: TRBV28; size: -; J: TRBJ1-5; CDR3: ASSPVDYSNQPQH
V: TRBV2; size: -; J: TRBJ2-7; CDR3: ASTGQGDLAEQY
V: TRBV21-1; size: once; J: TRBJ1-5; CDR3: ASSKEIGQNQPQH
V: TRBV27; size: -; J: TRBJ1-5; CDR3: ASSPTGGAGNQPQH
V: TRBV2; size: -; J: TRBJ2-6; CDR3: AAPQTGLGASSGANVLT
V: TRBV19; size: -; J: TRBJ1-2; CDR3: ATVMTAQYGYT
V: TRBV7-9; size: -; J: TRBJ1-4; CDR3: ASSLGIGRTGDNEKLF
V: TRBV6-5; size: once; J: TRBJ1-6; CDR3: ASSSGVGSPLH
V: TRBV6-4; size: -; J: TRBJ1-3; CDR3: ASSDDRGLSGNTIY
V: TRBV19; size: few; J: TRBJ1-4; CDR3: ASSPPTGVNLATNEKLF
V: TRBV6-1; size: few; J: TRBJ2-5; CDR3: ASGEGTSAPGTQY
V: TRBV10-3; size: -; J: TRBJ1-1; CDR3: AIRGDRMNTEAF
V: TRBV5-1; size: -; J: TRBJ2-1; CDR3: ASSLGQGYGNEQF
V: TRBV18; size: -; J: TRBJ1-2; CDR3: ASSPDRAAGYT
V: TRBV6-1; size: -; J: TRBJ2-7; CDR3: ASSEGLAGGTYEQY
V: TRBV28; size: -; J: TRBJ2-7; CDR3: ASSYAVEQY
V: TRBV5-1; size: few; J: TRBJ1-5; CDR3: ASSLTGELSNQPQH